What follows are 13 T cell receptor beta chains derived from one specimen sequenced in a study of blood T cell repertoires in COVID-19. Some clones are missing from TCRdb's copy, which holds only in-frame ones; the method was immunoSEQ multiplex PCR. The sample contains roughly 200,000 clones, approximately 85% of which appear only once. The sample comprised PBMCs or T cells enriched from blood (not recorded which). These receptors were collected from a woman aged 30 to 39 who had recovered from COVID-19.

Written as DNA, the CDR3 is TGCAGTGCTAGTCCAGATGGACAGGGCGGGGAGCAGTACTTC. Encoded protein: CSASPDGQGGEQYF. The chain joins TRBV20-1 to TRBJ2-7; 8 positions match TRBD1. The CDR3 sequence is 14 residues long. Germline CDR1 and CDR2: DFQATT and SNEGSKA (reference sequence). V gave up 3 bases and J gave up 7 bases; unmatched junction bases: 11.

V gene TRBV19 combines with J gene TRBJ2-1, with TRBD2 matching 11 bases. The germline V gene encodes CDR1 LNHDA and CDR2 SQIVND (reference sequence). V lost 5 bases, J lost 5 bases, and 8 bases stayed unmatched. The CDR3 runs to 16 residues. The CDR3 DNA reads as TGTGCCAGTAGTCTACTAGCGGGAGTGGGCGACAATGAGCAGTTCTTC. Translated: CASSLLAGVGDNEQFF.

The chain employs TRBV4-1 and TRBJ1-4, with 9 bases matching TRBD1. CDR3 length: 15 amino acids. The germline CDR1 and CDR2 sequences are MGHRA and YSYEKL. V gave up 3 bases and J gave up 5 bases; unmatched junction bases: 4. CDR3 loop: CASSHAGQGNEKLFF. DNA for the CDR3: TGCGCCAGCAGCCACGCCGGACAGGGGAATGAAAAACTGTTTTTT.

CDR3 protein: CASSLGQAGANVLTF. CDR3 DNA: TGCGCCAGCAGCTTGGGGCAGGCTGGGGCCAACGTCCTGACTTTC. This chain links TRBV5-1 with TRBJ2-6; no clear D. The CDR3 covers 15 residues. Looked up from germline, CDR1 is SGHRS and CDR2 is YFSETQ. The ends were cut back, 0 bases at V and 2 bases at J, with 6 bases in the middle. Based on the CDR3 plus reference TRBV5-1 and TRBJ2-6, the full variable domain is KAGVTQTPRYLIKTRGQQVTLSCSPISGHRSVSWYQQTPGQGLQFLFEYFSETQRNKGNFPGRFSGRQFSNSRSEMNVSTLELGDSALYLCASSLGQAGANVLTFGAGSRLTVL.

The chain combines TRBV7-9 with TRBJ1-2, with D possibly TRBD1 on 5 matching bases. Trimming pared 1 base from V and 6 bases from J, leaving 15 bases between. The CDR3 totals 15 residues. CDR1 SEHNR and CDR2 FQNEAQ come from the germline V gene (reference sequence). The CDR3 is CASSLDSPTVHGYTF. The DNA of the CDR3 is TGTGCCAGCAGCTTAGATTCCCCGACAGTCCATGGCTACACCTTC. Drawing the rest from reference TRBV7-9 and TRBJ1-2, the complete variable domain is DTGVSQNPRHKITKRGQNVTFRCDPISEHNRLYWYRQTLGQGPEFLTYFQNEAQLEKSRLLSDRFSAERPKGSFSTLEIQRTEQGDSAMYLCASSLDSPTVHGYTFGSGTRLTVV.

The chain is built from TRBV28 and TRBJ2-3; D is possibly TRBD2 (5 bases). V dropped 9 bases and J dropped 0 bases, with 10 bases sitting between them. This CDR3 contains 13 residues. Germline loops: CDR1 MDHEN, CDR2 SYDVKM. Written as DNA, the CDR3 is TGTGCCAGTAGCGTCCGCAGCACAGATACGCAGTATTTT. This gives the protein CASSVRSTDTQYF.

The chain couples TRBV7-9 to TRBJ1-2; possible D gene TRBD1, 5 bases. Trimming pared 2 bases from V and 1 base from J, leaving 20 bases between. Germline loops: CDR1 SEHNR, CDR2 FQNEAQ (reference sequence). CDR3 length: 18 amino acids. CDR3 region: CASSLSVLRRGINYGYTF. The CDR3 DNA reads as TGTGCCAGCAGCTTATCTGTTCTGCGACGGGGGATTAACTATGGCTACACCTTC. The variable domain in full, with the rest retrieved from reference TRBV7-9 and TRBJ1-2, is DTGVSQNPRHKITKRGQNVTFRCDPISEHNRLYWYRQTLGQGPEFLTYFQNEAQLEKSRLLSDRFSAERPKGSFSTLEIQRTEQGDSAMYLCASSLSVLRRGINYGYTFGSGTRLTVV.

The J gene is TRBJ2-1, the V gene TRBV29-1, with 9 positions matching TRBD2. The V and J ends lost 7 bases and 2 bases, in that order; junction bases with no gene match: 6. The CDR3 extends over 14 amino acids. Germline loops: CDR1 SQVTM, CDR2 ANQGSEA. The CDR3 protein is CSARTSGPYNEQFF. Here the CDR3 DNA reads TGCAGCGCCCGCACTAGCGGGCCCTACAATGAGCAGTTCTTC.

The chain is built from TRBV30 and TRBJ2-7, with a possible D match to TRBD2 (5 bases). Trimming cost V 0 bases and J 9 bases, with 9 bases left between them. The CDR3 loop spans 11 amino acids. Germline V lookup: CDR1 GTSNPN, CDR2 SVGIG (reference sequence). In nucleotides, the CDR3 is TGTGCCTGGAGTGTACGGGGAGCGCAGTACTTC. Translation: CAWSVRGAQYF. The entire variable domain, with the rest obtained from reference TRBV30 and TRBJ2-7, is as follows: SQTIHQWPATLVQPVGSPLSLECTVEGTSNPNLYWYRQAAGRGLQLLFYSVGIGQISSEVPQNLSASRPQDRQFILSSKKLLLSDSGFYLCAWSVRGAQYFGPGTRLTVT.

This sequence joins TRBV6-5 and TRBJ2-2; D is unclear. CDR3 length: 15 amino acids. V was cut by 2 bases and J by 5 bases, with 12 bases left in between. Germline V gene sequence: CDR1 MNHEY, CDR2 SVGAGI. CDR3 nucleotides: TGTGCCAGCAGTTACACGAGGAGTATGACCGGGGAGCTGTTTTTT. Amino acids: CASSYTRSMTGELFF.

The chain uses TRBV13 and TRBJ2-7; tentatively, D is TRBD1 (6 bases). Germline values: CDR1 PRHDT, CDR2 FYEKMQ (reference sequence). CDR3 size: 13 residues. Between the trimmed V and J ends, which lost 9 bases and 3 bases, there was a span of 15 bases. The CDR3 protein is CASSKGEIYEQYF. DNA for the CDR3: TGTGCCAGTAGCAAGGGGGAGATCTACGAGCAGTACTTC.

V usage is TRBV30 and J usage is TRBJ2-2, with D maybe TRBD1 (5 bases). The germline V gene encodes CDR1 GTSNPN and CDR2 SVGIG (reference sequence). There are 13 residues in the CDR3. The V end lost 4 bases, the J end lost 5 bases, and 11 bases lay between the germline ends. Here the CDR3 DNA reads TGTGCCTGGAACGTGGGGCGTACCGGGGAGCTGTTTTTT. This encodes CAWNVGRTGELFF.

This chain joins TRBV7-2 and TRBJ2-7; TRBD2 agrees at 8 bases. Germline V gene lookup returns CDR1 SGHTA and CDR2 FQGNSA. This CDR3 spans 15 amino acids. Trimming took 1 base from V and 4 from J; bases not matched to a gene: 6. The CDR3 loop is CASSLDPAGVYEQYF. In DNA, the CDR3 is TGTGCCAGCAGCTTAGACCCAGCGGGAGTGTACGAGCAGTACTTC.